The 26 T cell receptor beta chains presented below share a single source sample, sequenced in a study of blood T cell repertoires in COVID-19. Sequenced by immunoSEQ multiplex PCR; TCRdb stores in-frame clones only, minus some. The profile shows around 160,000 clones, roughly 84% of them singletons. The specimen sequenced was PBMCs or T cells enriched from blood (not recorded which). The source is a woman in her forties or fifties who had been exposed to COVID-19.

The chain recombines TRBV16 with TRBJ1-5; possible D gene TRBD1, 5 bases. The V and J ends lost 8 bases and 1 base respectively, with 15 bases between them. The germline V gene has CDR1 KGHSY and CDR2 FQNENV. This CDR3 spans 15 amino acids. CDR3 coding DNA: TGTGCCAGCCTCAGTGGGGCGGGAAGCAATCAGCCCCAGCATTTT. Translation: CASLSGAGSNQPQHF.

This chain links TRBV9 with TRBJ2-1; 10 bases are shared with TRBD2. Trimming removed 0 bases from V and 9 bases from J; junction bases left unmatched: 6. Germline CDR1 and CDR2: SGDLS and YYNGEE. The CDR3 runs 15 residues. The CDR3 is CASSVVPSGRAEQFF. The CDR3 DNA reads TGTGCCAGCAGCGTAGTTCCTAGCGGGAGAGCTGAGCAGTTCTTC. The full variable domain, its missing parts supplied by reference TRBV9 and TRBJ2-1, is DSGVTQTPKHLITATGQRVTLRCSPRSGDLSVYWYQQSLDQGLQFLIQYYNGEERAKGNILERFSAQQFPDLHSELNLSSLELGDSALYFCASSVVPSGRAEQFFGPGTRLTVL.

The chain couples TRBV24-1 to TRBJ2-2, with 8 bases matching TRBD1. The CDR3 length is 16 residues. The V and J ends lost 3 bases and 3 bases, in that order; junction bases with no gene match: 5. Germline V gives CDR1 KGHDR, CDR2 SFDVKD. CDR3 DNA sequence: TGTGCCACCAGTGATGCAGGGGGCTACGACACCGGGGAGCTGTTTTTT. The encoded protein is CATSDAGGYDTGELFF.

This chain links TRBV5-1 with TRBJ1-1; D is unresolved. Trimming pared 3 bases from V and 4 bases from J, leaving 13 bases between. The CDR3 extends over 14 amino acids. Germline V CDR1 and CDR2: SGHRS, YFSETQ. Here the CDR3 reads CASSSDSMVTEAFF. The CDR3 nucleotides are TGCGCCAGCAGCTCGGACTCGATGGTCACTGAAGCTTTCTTT. The full variable domain, rest sourced from reference TRBV5-1 and TRBJ1-1, is KAGVTQTPRYLIKTRGQQVTLSCSPISGHRSVSWYQQTPGQGLQFLFEYFSETQRNKGNFPGRFSGRQFSNSRSEMNVSTLELGDSALYLCASSSDSMVTEAFFGQGTRLTVV.

Only a few counts were recorded for this clone. The chain carries TRBV20-1 and TRBJ2-7; tentatively, D is TRBD1 (5 bases). The CDR3 extends over 11 amino acids. The germline V and J ends were trimmed by 7 bases and 7 bases, with 14 bases remaining between them. Germline values: CDR1 DFQATT, CDR2 SNEGSKA (reference sequence). The CDR3 loop reads CSGSQGKEQYF. For the CDR3, the DNA is TGCAGTGGGTCCCAGGGAAAAGAGCAGTACTTC.

This chain joins TRBV9 and TRBJ2-7; 8 nucleotides match TRBD2. The CDR3 is 16 residues long. The J segment lost 7 bases and the V segment lost 4 bases, leaving 16 bases of the junction unmatched. Germline CDR1 is SGDLS and CDR2 is YYNGEE. CDR3 DNA sequence: TGTGCCAGCAGCTCCACCGGGACTAGGGTCTCGGAGGAGCAGTACTTC. Translating gives CASSSTGTRVSEEQYF.

This clone was recorded a few times. The chain recombines TRBV2 with TRBJ1-1; 7 positions agree with TRBD1. This CDR3 contains 12 residues. After removal of 7 bases from V and 11 bases from J, the junction contained 10 bases not matched to a gene. Germline CDR1 is SNHLY and CDR2 is FYNNEI. CDR3 region: CASTTGVGGAFF. CDR3 nucleotide sequence: TGTGCCAGCACTACAGGGGTAGGAGGTGCTTTCTTT.

This chain links TRBV19 with TRBJ2-4, with D perhaps TRBD2 (5 bases). V was pared by 8 bases and J by 0 bases, with 14 bases between. The germline gives CDR1 LNHDA, CDR2 SQIVND (reference sequence). The length of the CDR3 is 15 residues. This CDR3 reads CASAAPGLAKNIQYF. The CDR3 coding sequence is TGTGCCAGTGCCGCTCCAGGACTAGCCAAAAACATTCAGTACTTC.

V is TRBV5-1 and J is TRBJ2-3, with 10 bases lining up with TRBD2. Germline CDR1 and CDR2: SGHRS and YFSETQ. The CDR3 length is 20 residues. V was clipped by 1 base and J by 0 bases; unmatched bases: 14. CDR3 bases: TGCGCCAGCAGCTTGTTCCCCAGCGGGGGGGCTTTCCTTAGCACAGATACGCAGTATTTT. It is translated as CASSLFPSGGAFLSTDTQYF.

The V and J genes are TRBV6-4 and TRBJ1-1; D not certain. The CDR3 totals 13 residues. V was shortened by 4 bases and J by 0 bases, with 6 bases between the two germline ends. Germline values: CDR1 MRHNA, CDR2 SNTAGT. In nucleotides, the CDR3 is TGTGCCAGCAGTGCGTCCCTGAACACTGAAGCTTTCTTT. Amino acids: CASSASLNTEAFF.

The chain employs TRBV4-1 and TRBJ2-1, with TRBD2 matching over 8 bases. The CDR3 length is 15 residues. V lost 1 base, J lost 7 bases, and 6 bases stayed unmatched. Germline CDR1 reads MGHRA; CDR2 reads YSYEKL. This CDR3 is CASSQVAGLVNEQFF. In nucleotides, the CDR3 is TGCGCCAGCAGCCAAGTAGCGGGATTGGTAAATGAGCAGTTCTTC.

The chain employs TRBV19 and TRBJ1-2, with a possible D match to TRBD1 (5 bases). Deletions cut 3 bases from V and 6 bases from J, with 8 bases between. The length of the CDR3 is 12 residues. Germline V gene sequence: CDR1 LNHDA, CDR2 SQIVND (reference sequence). The CDR3 is CASSIAGHGYTF. The DNA for the CDR3 is TGTGCCAGTAGTATCGCGGGGCATGGCTACACCTTC.

The CDR3 spells CASGPSQVLPLHF. The CDR3 nucleotides read TGTGCTAGTGGCCCCTCCCAGGTACTACCCCTCCACTTT. This chain links TRBV12-5 with TRBJ1-6; no reliable D call. The ends were cut back, 6 bases at V and 12 bases at J, with 15 bases in the middle. In germline, CDR1 is LGHNT, CDR2 FRNRAP. CDR3 size: 13 residues.

The genes are TRBV11-3 and TRBJ2-1; D is perhaps TRBD2 (5 bases). The CDR3 length is 12 residues. CDR1 SGHNT and CDR2 YENEEA come from the germline V gene. V was pared by 2 bases and J by 9 bases, with 8 bases between. In DNA form, the CDR3 reads TGTGCCAGCAGCTTACGGGGTGCTGAGCAGTTCTTC. This sequence encodes CASSLRGAEQFF.

The rearrangement uses TRBV9 and TRBJ2-1; 8 bases fit TRBD1. The CDR3 is 16 amino acids. Unmatched junction bases numbered 5, after V lost 0 bases and J lost 3 bases. From germline, CDR1 is SGDLS and CDR2 YYNGEE. Here the CDR3 reads CASSVEQGVIYNEQFF. CDR3 DNA sequence: TGTGCCAGCAGCGTAGAACAGGGGGTGATCTACAATGAGCAGTTCTTC.

The gene calls are TRBV9 and TRBJ1-2, with a possible D match to TRBD1 (5 bases). V was trimmed by 0 bases and J by 2 bases, leaving 8 bases between them. Germline V gene data show CDR1 as SGDLS and CDR2 as YYNGEE. The CDR3 has 14 amino acids. This CDR3 is CASSVEGANYGYTF. As DNA, the CDR3 is TGTGCCAGCAGCGTAGAAGGGGCCAACTATGGCTACACCTTC. The complete variable domain, with remaining parts taken from reference TRBV9 and TRBJ1-2, reads DSGVTQTPKHLITATGQRVTLRCSPRSGDLSVYWYQQSLDQGLQFLIQYYNGEERAKGNILERFSAQQFPDLHSELNLSSLELGDSALYFCASSVEGANYGYTFGSGTRLTVV.

The chain links TRBV10-3 to TRBJ1-5; 11 bases are shared with TRBD1. The junction had 6 bases not matched to a gene; V was cut back by 8 bases and J by 6 bases. CDR3 length: 14 residues. Germline V gene data show CDR1 as ENHRY and CDR2 as SYGVKD. The CDR3 nucleotides are TGTGCCATCGGACAGGGGGCTGAGGTTCAGCCCCAGCATTTT. Protein: CAIGQGAEVQPQHF.

V and J are TRBV5-4 and TRBJ2-7; possibly TRBD2 for D (5 bases). The CDR3 length is 13 residues. Germline V lookup: CDR1 SGHNT, CDR2 YYREEE (reference sequence). V lost 0 bases to trimming and J lost 5 bases, with 9 bases between them. CDR3 amino acids: CASSLAGSHEQYF. CDR3 nucleotides: TGTGCCAGCAGCTTGGCGGGGTCCCACGAGCAGTACTTC.

The chain has TRBV11-2 and TRBJ2-3, with TRBD2 matching over 8 bases. The length of the CDR3 is 14 residues. V lost 5 bases to trimming and J lost 6 bases; unmatched junction nucleotides: 7. Germline V gene data show CDR1 as SGHAT and CDR2 as FQNNGV. The CDR3 here is CASSRRTSHDTQYF. The CDR3, as DNA: TGTGCCAGCAGCAGGCGGACTAGCCACGATACGCAGTATTTT.

The count of this clone is one. V usage is TRBV19 and J usage is TRBJ1-5, with D perhaps TRBD1 (6 bases). The V end was cut by 1 base, the J end by 0 bases, with 25 bases between. From germline, CDR1 is LNHDA and CDR2 SQIVND (reference sequence). The CDR3 contains 21 residues. CDR3 in amino acids: CASSIGVEGQPNGGSNQPQHF. CDR3 DNA sequence: TGTGCCAGTAGTATAGGGGTGGAAGGACAGCCTAACGGCGGTAGCAATCAGCCCCAGCATTTT.

The rearrangement links TRBV20-1 to TRBJ1-1; the D is unclear. The CDR3 extends over 11 amino acids. The V end was cut by 3 bases, the J end by 1 base, with 3 bases between. The germline CDR1 and CDR2 sequences are DFQATT and SNEGSKA (reference sequence). CDR3 protein: CSARANTEAFF. CDR3 nucleotides: TGCAGTGCTAGGGCGAACACTGAAGCTTTCTTT.

The chain has TRBV5-6 and TRBJ2-4; 7 bases agree with TRBD1. In germline, CDR1 is SGHDT, CDR2 YYEEEE. CDR3 length: 13 amino acids. V shed 3 bases, J shed 6 bases, and the junction held 3 bases outside the gene matches. As DNA, the CDR3 is TGTGCCAGCAGCTCCGGGACAGTAAACATTCAGTACTTC. It codes for CASSSGTVNIQYF.

V gene TRBV15 combines with J gene TRBJ1-5, with D possibly TRBD1 on 6 matching bases. V lost 5 bases and J 8 bases, leaving 16 bases between the germline ends. Per germline, CDR1 LNHNV and CDR2 YYDKDF (reference sequence). CDR3 size: 14 residues. CDR3 sequence reads: CATSVSAGDKPQHF. CDR3 DNA: TGTGCCACCAGCGTGTCCGCAGGGGATAAGCCCCAGCATTTT. The variable domain in full, with the rest retrieved from reference TRBV15 and TRBJ1-5, is DAMVIQNPRYQVTQFGKPVTLSCSQTLNHNVMYWYQQKSSQAPKLLFHYYDKDFNNEADTPDNFQSRRPNTSFCFLDIRSPGLGDTAMYLCATSVSAGDKPQHFGDGTRLSIL.

This clone has a count of ten or more. The gene calls are TRBV2 and TRBJ2-7, with D possibly being TRBD2 (5 bases). With 10 bases removed from V and 2 bases from J, the gap between germline ends came to 18 bases. The CDR3 contains 14 residues. Germline CDR1 SNHLY, CDR2 FYNNEI. This chain's CDR3 is CATRTEGTAYEQYF. The CDR3 coding sequence is TGTGCCACCCGGACCGAGGGAACTGCCTACGAGCAGTACTTC.

The chain carries TRBV12-3 or TRBV12-4 and TRBJ2-1; D uncertain. With 5 bases removed from V and 7 bases from J, the gap between germline ends came to 12 bases. CDR3 length: 13 residues. CDR3 region: CASSTSRRNEQFF. In DNA form, the CDR3 reads TGTGCCAGCAGTACTTCACGTCGGAATGAGCAGTTCTTC.

This rearrangement joins TRBV4-3 to TRBJ2-7; 9 bases agree with TRBD1. Per germline, CDR1 LGHNA and CDR2 YSLEER. The length of the CDR3 is 17 residues. The V gene end was trimmed by 4 bases and the J gene end by 3 bases; junction bases not matched to a gene: 13. For the CDR3, the DNA is TGCGCCAGCAGCCTACACTACCGGACAGGGGTGGGCTACGAGCAGTACTTC. It specifies CASSLHYRTGVGYEQYF.